This TCR beta chain was captured in a study of blood T cells in healthy people across ages. This clonotype was observed many times. The sample, roughly 9.1 milliliters of peripheral blood, was drawn from each donor. Researchers isolated at least 7 million PBMCs per sample. Extraction of total RNA produced a minimum of 5.5 micrograms from each sample. There are 14 residues in the CDR3. Germline V gene lookup returns CDR1 DFQATT and CDR2 SNEGSKA (reference sequence). Trimming took off 0 bases at V and 1 base at J, with 10 bases between the two ends. Primed by a sample-barcoded 5' primer and a J-beta primer mix, a second PCR proceeded for 7 to 11 cycles. TCRdb re-called the 5' RACE reads through MiXCR, storing one row per CDR3 protein. This table has 750,000 to 950,000 distinct CDR3 sequences, 25% to 35% appearing once. Another study also made use of these data, one on T cells of mothers and their children. This second study notes: The study sampled three healthy Caucasian mothers and their six children.

J is TRBJ2-7 and V is TRBV20-1, with D hard to call. This TCR was recovered from a middle-aged woman in good health. The sequenced sample was blood. The CDR3 region has the DNA TGCAGTGCTAGAGACCTACGGCTATCCTACGAGCAGTACTTC. This gives the protein CSARDLRLSYEQYF.